Reported below is one TCR beta chain. The source of the sample is a study of blood T cell repertoires in COVID-19. Across the whole study: The United States, Italy and Spain supplied acute and convalescent COVID-19 samples. PBMCs, B-cell-depleted T cells, or T cells provided the cDNA or gDNA that made up the material.

The CDR3 totals 17 residues. V was clipped by 0 bases and J by 4 bases; unmatched bases: 8. Looked up from germline, CDR1 is MNHNS and CDR2 is SASEGT. In the study's own analysis: Nucleated cell counts were estimated from reference gene primer amplification. TCRdb's copy holds only in-frame clones and misses some; the assay was immunoSEQ multiplex PCR. That table supplies the V and J calls and clone size; D and trimming were determined from the DNA. Of 100,000 to 130,000 clones in the sample, roughly 88% were seen once. The TCR originated in a human donor in a cohort sampled during active COVID-19. The rearrangement joins TRBV6-1 to TRBJ1-2; 10 nucleotides agree with TRBD1. Sequencing was done on a sample of peripheral blood. The CDR3 loop is CASSEARRTGGVYGYTF. The CDR3 bases are TGTGCCAGCAGTGAAGCTCGACGGACAGGGGGGGTCTATGGCTACACCTTC.